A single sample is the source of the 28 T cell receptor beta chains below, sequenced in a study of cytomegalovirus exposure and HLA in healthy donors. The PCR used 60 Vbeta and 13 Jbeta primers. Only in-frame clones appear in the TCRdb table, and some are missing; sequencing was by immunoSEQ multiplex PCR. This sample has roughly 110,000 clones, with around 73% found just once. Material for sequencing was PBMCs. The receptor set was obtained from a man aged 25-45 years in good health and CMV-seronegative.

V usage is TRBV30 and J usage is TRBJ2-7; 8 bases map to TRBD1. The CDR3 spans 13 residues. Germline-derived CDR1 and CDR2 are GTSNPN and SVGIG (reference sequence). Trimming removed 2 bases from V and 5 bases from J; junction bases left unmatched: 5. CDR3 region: CAWSFGQGDEQYF. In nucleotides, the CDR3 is TGTGCCTGGAGTTTTGGACAGGGTGACGAGCAGTACTTC.

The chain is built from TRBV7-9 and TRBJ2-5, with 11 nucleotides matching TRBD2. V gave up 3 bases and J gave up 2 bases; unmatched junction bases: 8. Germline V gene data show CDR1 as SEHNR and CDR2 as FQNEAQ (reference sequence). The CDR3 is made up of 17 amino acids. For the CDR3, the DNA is TGTGCCAGCAGCTTTAGACTAGCGGGAAGGGGGCAAGAGACCCAGTACTTC. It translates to CASSFRLAGRGQETQYF.

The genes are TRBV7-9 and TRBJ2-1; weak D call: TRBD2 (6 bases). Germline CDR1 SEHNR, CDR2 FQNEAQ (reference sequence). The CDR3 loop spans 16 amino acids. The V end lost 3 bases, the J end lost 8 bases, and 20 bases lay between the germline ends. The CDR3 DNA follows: TGTGCCAGCAGCTTGTTAACGGGAGTAAGGGAGGATGAGCAGTTCTTC. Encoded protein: CASSLLTGVREDEQFF.

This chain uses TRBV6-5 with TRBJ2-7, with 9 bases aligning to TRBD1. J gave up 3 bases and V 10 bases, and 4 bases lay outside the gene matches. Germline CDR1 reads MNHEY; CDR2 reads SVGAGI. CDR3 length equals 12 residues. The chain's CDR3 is CATRDRDYEQYF. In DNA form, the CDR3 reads TGTGCCACTAGGGACAGGGACTACGAGCAGTACTTC.

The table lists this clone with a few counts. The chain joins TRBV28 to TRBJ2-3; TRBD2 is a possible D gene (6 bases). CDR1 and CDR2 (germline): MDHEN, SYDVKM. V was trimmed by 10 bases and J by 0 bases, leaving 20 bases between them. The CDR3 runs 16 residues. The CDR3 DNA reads TGTGCCACCAAAAATCAACTAGCTCCTAGCACAGATACGCAGTATTTT. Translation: CATKNQLAPSTDTQYF.

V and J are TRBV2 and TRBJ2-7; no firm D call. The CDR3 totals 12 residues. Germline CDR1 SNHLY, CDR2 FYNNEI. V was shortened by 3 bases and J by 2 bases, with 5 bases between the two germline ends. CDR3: CASSDTAYEQYF. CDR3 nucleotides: TGTGCCAGCAGTGATACAGCCTACGAGCAGTACTTC.

In nucleotides, the CDR3 is TGTGCCAGCAGTTACGTTCGCAGGGGCTACGAGCAGTACTTC. Its translation is CASSYVRRGYEQYF. The V gene is TRBV6-5, the J gene TRBJ2-7; D might be TRBD1 (6 bases). CDR1 and CDR2 from the germline V gene are MNHEY and SVGAGI. V lost 2 bases to trimming and J lost 3 bases, with 11 bases between them. There are 14 residues in the CDR3.

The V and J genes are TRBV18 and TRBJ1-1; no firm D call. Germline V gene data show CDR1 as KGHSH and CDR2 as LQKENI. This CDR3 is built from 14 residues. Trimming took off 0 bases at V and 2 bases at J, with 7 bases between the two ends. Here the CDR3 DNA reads TGTGCCAGCTCACCACCGAACGGTAACACTGAAGCTTTCTTT. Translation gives CASSPPNGNTEAFF.

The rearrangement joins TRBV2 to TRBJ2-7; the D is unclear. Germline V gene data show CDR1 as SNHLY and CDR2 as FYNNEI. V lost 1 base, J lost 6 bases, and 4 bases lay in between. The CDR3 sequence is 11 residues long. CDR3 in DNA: TGTGCCAGCAGTGAAGTCGTCGAGCAGTACTTC. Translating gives CASSEVVEQYF.

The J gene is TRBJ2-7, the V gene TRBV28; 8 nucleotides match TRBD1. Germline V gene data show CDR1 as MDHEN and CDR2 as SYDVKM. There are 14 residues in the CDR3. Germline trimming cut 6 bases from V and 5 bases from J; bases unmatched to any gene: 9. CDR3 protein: CASRVGQGTHEQYF. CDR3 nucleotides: TGTGCCAGCAGGGTCGGACAGGGTACGCACGAGCAGTACTTC.

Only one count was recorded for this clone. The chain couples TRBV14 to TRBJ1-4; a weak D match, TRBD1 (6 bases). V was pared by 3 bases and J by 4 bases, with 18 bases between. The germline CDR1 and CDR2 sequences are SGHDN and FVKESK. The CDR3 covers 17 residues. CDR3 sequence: CASSHGERTAYNEKLFF. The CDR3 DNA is TGTGCCAGCAGCCATGGGGAGAGGACAGCATATAATGAAAAACTGTTTTTT.

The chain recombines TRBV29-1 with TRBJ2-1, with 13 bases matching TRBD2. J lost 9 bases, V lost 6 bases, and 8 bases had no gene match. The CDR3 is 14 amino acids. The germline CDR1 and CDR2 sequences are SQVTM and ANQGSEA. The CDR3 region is CSVTGTSGNSEQFF. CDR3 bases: TGCAGCGTAACCGGGACTAGCGGGAATAGTGAGCAGTTCTTC.

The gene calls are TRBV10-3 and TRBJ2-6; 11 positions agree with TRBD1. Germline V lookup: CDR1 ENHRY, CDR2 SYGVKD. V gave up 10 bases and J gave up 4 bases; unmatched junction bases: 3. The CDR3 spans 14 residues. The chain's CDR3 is CATDRGLGANVLTF. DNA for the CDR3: TGTGCCACGGACAGGGGGCTGGGGGCCAACGTCCTGACTTTC.

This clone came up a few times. CDR3 in amino acids: CAWTGQGSTDTQYF. The CDR3 DNA is TGTGCCTGGACGGGACAGGGGAGCACAGATACGCAGTATTTT. This sequence joins TRBV30 and TRBJ2-3, with TRBD1 matching over 10 bases. Germline CDR1 and CDR2: GTSNPN and SVGIG (reference sequence). After removal of 4 bases from V and 0 bases from J, the junction contained 1 base not matched to a gene. CDR3 length: 14 residues.

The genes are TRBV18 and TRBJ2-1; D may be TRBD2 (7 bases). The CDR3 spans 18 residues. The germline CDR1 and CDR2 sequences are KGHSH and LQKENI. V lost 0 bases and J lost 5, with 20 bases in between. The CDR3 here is CASSPPYGGPRENNEQFF. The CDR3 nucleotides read TGTGCCAGCTCACCACCATACGGGGGGCCCAGGGAGAACAATGAGCAGTTCTTC.

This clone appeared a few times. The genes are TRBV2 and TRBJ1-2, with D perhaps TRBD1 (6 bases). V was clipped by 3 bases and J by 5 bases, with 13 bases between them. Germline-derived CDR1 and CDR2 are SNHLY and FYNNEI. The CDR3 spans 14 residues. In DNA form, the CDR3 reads TGTGCCAGCAGTGACGGTTCACAGGGATATGGCTACACCTTC. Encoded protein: CASSDGSQGYGYTF.

CDR3 in DNA: TGTGCCAGCAGCTTCCCCACGGAGAGGTGGGCAGATACGCAGTATTTT. Translated, it gives CASSFPTERWADTQYF. J is TRBJ2-3 and V is TRBV7-9, with D unresolved. V dropped 3 bases and J dropped 4 bases, with 17 bases sitting between them. CDR3 size: 16 residues. Germline V CDR1 and CDR2: SEHNR, FQNEAQ (reference sequence).

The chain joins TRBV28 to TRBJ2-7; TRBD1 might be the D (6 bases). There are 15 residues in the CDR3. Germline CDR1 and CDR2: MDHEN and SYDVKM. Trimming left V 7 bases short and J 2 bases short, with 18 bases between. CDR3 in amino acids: CASIPTGSQTYEQYF. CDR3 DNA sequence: TGTGCCAGCATCCCCACAGGGTCGCAGACCTACGAGCAGTACTTC.

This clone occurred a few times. CDR3: CASSLGVGRGSEEEQYF. CDR3 coding DNA: TGCGCCAGCAGCTTGGGGGTCGGGCGGGGGTCGGAGGAAGAGCAGTACTTC. The chain combines TRBV5-1 with TRBJ2-7, with 7 bases lining up with TRBD2. Germline V lookup: CDR1 SGHRS, CDR2 YFSETQ. The CDR3 contains 17 residues. Trimming at V came to 0 bases and at J to 7 bases, leaving 16 bases not matched to a gene.

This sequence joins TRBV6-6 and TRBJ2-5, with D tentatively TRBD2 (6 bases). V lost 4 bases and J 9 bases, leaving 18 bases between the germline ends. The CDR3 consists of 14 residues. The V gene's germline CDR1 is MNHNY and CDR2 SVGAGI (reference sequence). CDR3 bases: TGTGCCAGCAGTTCTCAGAGCCCTGGGGAGGCCCAGTACTTC. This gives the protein CASSSQSPGEAQYF.

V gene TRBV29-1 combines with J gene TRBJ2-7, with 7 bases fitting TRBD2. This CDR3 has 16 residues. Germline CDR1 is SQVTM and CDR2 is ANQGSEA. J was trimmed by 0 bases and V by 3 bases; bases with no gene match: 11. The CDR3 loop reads CSVDGGSGESSYEQYF. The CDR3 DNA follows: TGCAGCGTTGACGGTGGGAGCGGGGAGAGCTCCTACGAGCAGTACTTC.

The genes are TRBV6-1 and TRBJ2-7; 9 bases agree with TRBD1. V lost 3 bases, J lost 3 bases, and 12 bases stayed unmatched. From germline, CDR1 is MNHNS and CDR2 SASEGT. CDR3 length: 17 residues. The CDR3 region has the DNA TGTGCCAGCAGTGACCAGATACTGGGACAGGGTAGCTACGAGCAGTACTTC. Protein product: CASSDQILGQGSYEQYF.

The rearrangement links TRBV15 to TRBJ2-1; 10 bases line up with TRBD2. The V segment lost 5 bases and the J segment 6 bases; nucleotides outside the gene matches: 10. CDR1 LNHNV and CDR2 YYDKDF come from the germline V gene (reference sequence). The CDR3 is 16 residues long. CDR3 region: CATSAAGTSVGNEQFF. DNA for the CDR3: TGTGCCACCAGCGCAGCCGGGACTAGCGTAGGCAATGAGCAGTTCTTC.

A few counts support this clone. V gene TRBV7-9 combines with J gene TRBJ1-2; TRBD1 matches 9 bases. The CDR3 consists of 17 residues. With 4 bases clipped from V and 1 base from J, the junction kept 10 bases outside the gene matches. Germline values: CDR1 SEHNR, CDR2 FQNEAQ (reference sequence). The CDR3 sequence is CASSSGQGGNFNYGYTF. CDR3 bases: TGTGCCAGCAGCTCGGGACAGGGAGGAAATTTTAACTATGGCTACACCTTC. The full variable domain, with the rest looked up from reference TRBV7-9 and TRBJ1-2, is DTGVSQNPRHKITKRGQNVTFRCDPISEHNRLYWYRQTLGQGPEFLTYFQNEAQLEKSRLLSDRFSAERPKGSFSTLEIQRTEQGDSAMYLCASSSGQGGNFNYGYTFGSGTRLTVV.

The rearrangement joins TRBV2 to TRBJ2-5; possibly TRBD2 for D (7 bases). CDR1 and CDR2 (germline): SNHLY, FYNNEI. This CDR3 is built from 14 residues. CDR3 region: CASHVTAGAETQYF. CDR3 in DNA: TGTGCTTCCCATGTCACGGCGGGGGCAGAGACCCAGTACTTC.

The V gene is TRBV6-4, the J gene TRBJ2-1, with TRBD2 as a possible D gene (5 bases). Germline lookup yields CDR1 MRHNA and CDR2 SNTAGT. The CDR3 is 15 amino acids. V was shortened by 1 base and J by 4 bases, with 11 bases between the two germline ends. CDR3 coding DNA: TGTGCCAGCAGTGACTTCGGAGGCCCGTACAATGAGCAGTTCTTC. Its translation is CASSDFGGPYNEQFF.

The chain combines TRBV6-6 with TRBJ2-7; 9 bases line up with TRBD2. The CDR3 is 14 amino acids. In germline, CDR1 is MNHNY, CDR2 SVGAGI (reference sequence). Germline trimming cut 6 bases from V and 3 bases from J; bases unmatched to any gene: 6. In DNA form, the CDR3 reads TGTGCCAGCAGAAATAGCGGGAGTGACTACGAGCAGTACTTC. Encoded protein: CASRNSGSDYEQYF.

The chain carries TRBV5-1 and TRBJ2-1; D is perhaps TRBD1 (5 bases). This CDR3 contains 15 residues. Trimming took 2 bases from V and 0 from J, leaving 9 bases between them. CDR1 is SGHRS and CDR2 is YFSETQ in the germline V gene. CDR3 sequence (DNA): TGCGCCAGCAGCTTACAGGCTAGCTCCTACAATGAGCAGTTCTTC. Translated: CASSLQASSYNEQFF.